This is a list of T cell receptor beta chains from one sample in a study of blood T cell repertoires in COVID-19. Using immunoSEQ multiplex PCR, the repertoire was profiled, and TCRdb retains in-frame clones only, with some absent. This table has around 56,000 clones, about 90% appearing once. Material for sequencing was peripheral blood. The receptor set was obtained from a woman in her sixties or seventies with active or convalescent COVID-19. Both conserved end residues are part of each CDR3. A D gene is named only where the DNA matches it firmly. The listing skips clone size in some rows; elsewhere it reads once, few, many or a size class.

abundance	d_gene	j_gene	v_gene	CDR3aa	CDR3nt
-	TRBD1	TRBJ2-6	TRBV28	CATLTGTADSGANVLTF	TGTGCCACCCTAACCGGGACAGCTGACTCTGGGGCCAACGTCCTGACTTTC
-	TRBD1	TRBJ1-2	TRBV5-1	CASSLGGGGNYGYTF	TGCGCCAGCAGCTTGGGAGGGGGCGGTAACTATGGCTACACCTTC
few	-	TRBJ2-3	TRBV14	CASSRNQKSDTQYF	TGTGCCAGCAGCCGCAACCAGAAATCAGATACGCAGTATTTT
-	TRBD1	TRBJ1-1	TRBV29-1	CSAGQGLEAFF	TGCAGCGCCGGACAGGGTCTTGAAGCTTTCTTT
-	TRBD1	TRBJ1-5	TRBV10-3	CAISESMGQVLQPQHF	TGTGCCATCAGTGAGTCAATGGGACAGGTCTTGCAGCCCCAGCATTTT
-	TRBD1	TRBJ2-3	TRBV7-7	CASSLGVGQGTQYF	TGTGCCAGCAGCTTAGGAGTCGGACAGGGGACGCAGTATTTT
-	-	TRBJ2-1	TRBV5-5	CASSLTSSTYNEQFF	TGTGCCAGCAGCTTGACTAGCAGCACCTACAATGAGCAGTTCTTC
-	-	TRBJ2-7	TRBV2	CASSEVTPSPQDF	TGTGCCAGCAGTGAGGTCACCCCCAGTCCTCAGGACTTC
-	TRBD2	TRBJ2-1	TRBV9	CASSVLAASYNEQFF	TGTGCCAGCAGCGTTCTAGCGGCCTCCTACAATGAGCAGTTCTTC
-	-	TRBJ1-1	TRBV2	CASAKDMNTEAFF	TGTGCCAGCGCGAAAGACATGAACACTGAAGCTTTCTTT
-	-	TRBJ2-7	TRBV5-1	CASSLGLEGYEQYF	TGCGCCAGCAGCTTGGGCCTCGAGGGCTACGAGCAGTACTTC
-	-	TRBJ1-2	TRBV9	CASSVDPSGRVGYTF	TGTGCCAGCAGCGTAGACCCCTCGGGCAGGGTCGGCTACACCTTC